Shown below are 2 T cell receptor beta chains from a single sample sequenced in a study of technical replicates of blood from a few donors. Sequencing was performed with immunoSEQ multiplex PCR; in TCRdb, only in-frame clones are kept and a portion is missing. The sample records 100,000 or so clones, 96% being singletons. Sequenced material: T cells isolated from PBMCs. Receptor source: a human donor in good health.

The chain joins TRBV7-2 to TRBJ1-3, with a weak D call TRBD1 (5 bases). The CDR3 extends over 16 amino acids. V shed 2 bases and J shed 2 bases, with 13 bases lying between them. CDR1 is SGHTA and CDR2 is FQGNSA in the germline V gene. The CDR3 DNA reads TGTGCCAGCAGCTTATGGGGGGTTTTGCCTGGAAACACCATATATTTT. Translation gives CASSLWGVLPGNTIYF.

The gene calls are TRBV5-6 and TRBJ1-2, with 7 bases lining up with TRBD1. J lost 8 bases, V lost 1 base, and 14 bases had no gene match. Germline V gene sequence: CDR1 SGHDT, CDR2 YYEEEE. This CDR3 region has 16 residues. The CDR3 protein is CASSLSPQTGRGGYTF. CDR3 DNA sequence: TGTGCCAGCAGCTTGTCTCCCCAGACAGGGAGAGGAGGCTACACCTTC.